This is a list of T cell receptor beta chains from one sample in a study of sequential checkpoint blockade in melanoma. Sequencing used immunoSEQ multiplex PCR; TCRdb keeps in-frame clones, though not all of them. The data show about 20,000 clones, about four fifths seen once. Sequencing was performed on CD8+ T cells sorted from blood (inferred from file names), taken from a patient given nivolumab and ipilimumab in sequence. The receptors here all came from a human donor with melanoma. The conserved cysteine and the conserved F or W are not part of the CDR3 here. A D gene is named only where the DNA matches it firmly.

TRBV6-5	TRBJ2-7	TRBD1	ASSYRTGKSYEQY
TRBV19	TRBJ1-1	TRBD1	ASRDRGGTTEAF
TRBV10-2	TRBJ2-7	TRBD1	ASSDLWDRGHEQY
TRBV13	TRBJ2-7	TRBD2	ASSGGTSGGNSYEQY
TRBV13	TRBJ2-7	TRBD2	ASSSGLAGVEQY
TRBV27	TRBJ2-5	.	ASSSNRGGETQY
TRBV15	TRBJ1-5	.	ATSSYRGGQPQH
TRBV27	TRBJ2-7	.	ASSLSINAVSTGSYEQY
TRBV5-6	TRBJ1-2	.	ASSDSYGYT
TRBV27	TRBJ2-1	.	ASSLFGGSAGRNQQF
TRBV19	TRBJ1-5	.	ASSSQGTQPQH
TRBV4-1	.	TRBD2	ASSQDGLADPYEQY
TRBV2	TRBJ2-7	TRBD2	ASSTSGDYGEQY
TRBV5-4	TRBJ1-4	.	ASSLVPGEKLF
TRBV5-1	TRBJ2-3	.	ASSFRLERTSDTQY
TRBV11-1	TRBJ2-1	TRBD2	ASSLSGGASNEQF
TRBV5-5	TRBJ1-2	.	ASSRTDGYGYT
TRBV29-1	TRBJ2-2	.	SVATRTGELF